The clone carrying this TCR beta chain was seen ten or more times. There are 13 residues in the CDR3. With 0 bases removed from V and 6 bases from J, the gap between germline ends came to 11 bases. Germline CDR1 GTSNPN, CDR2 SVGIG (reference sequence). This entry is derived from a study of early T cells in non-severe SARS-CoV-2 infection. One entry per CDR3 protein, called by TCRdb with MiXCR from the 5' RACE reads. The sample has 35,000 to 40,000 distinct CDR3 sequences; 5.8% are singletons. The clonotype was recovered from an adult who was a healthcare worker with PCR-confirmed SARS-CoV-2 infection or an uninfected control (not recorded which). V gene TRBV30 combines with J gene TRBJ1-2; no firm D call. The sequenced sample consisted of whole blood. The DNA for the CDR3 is TGTGCCTGGAGTGTCCCCCCCGGGAATGGCTACACCTTC. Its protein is CAWSVPPGNGYTF.